This is a list of T cell receptor beta chains from one sample in a study of T cell repertoires in cytomegalovirus infection. TCRdb processed the reads anew with MiXCR; each CDR3 protein has one entry. Among approximately 280,000 distinct CDR3 sequences listed, around 20% were seen once. No antigen is known for these receptors. The sample in question was cultured PBMCs, obtained from culture after CMV antigen stimulation. The receptor source for this set is a human donor in good health (CMV status not recorded). Some clones in this sample may be carry-over from other donors' samples. Both conserved end residues are part of each CDR3. D genes are given only for firm matches. A row's size may be missing; if present it is once, few, many or a size class.

j_call	clone_size	d_call	v_call	cdr3_aa	cdr3_nt
TRBJ2-1	NA	NA	TRBV7-8	CASSHGDLQRYNEQFF	TGTGCCAGCAGCCACGGAGACTTACAACGCTACAATGAGCAGTTCTTC
TRBJ1-5	NA	TRBD1	TRBV27	CASSKITGQGIHF	TGTGCCAGCAGTAAGATAACGGGACAGGGCATTCATTTT
TRBJ1-5	few	NA	TRBV9	CASSVVRGNQPQHF	TGTGCCAGCAGCGTGGTCCGGGGTAATCAGCCCCAGCATTTT
TRBJ1-4	few	TRBD1	TRBV11-2	CASSWTGYEKLFF	TGTGCCAGCAGCTGGACAGGGTACGAAAAACTGTTTTTT
TRBJ2-2	NA	NA	TRBV10-2	CASSESGGELFF	TGCGCCAGCAGTGAGTCGGGCGGGGAGCTGTTTTTT
TRBJ1-1	NA	TRBD1	TRBV7-3	CASSSGTDTEAFF	TGTGCCAGCAGCTCAGGGACAGACACTGAAGCTTTCTTT
TRBJ2-5	many	NA	TRBV7-2	CASSYSGASGGETQYF	TGTGCCAGCAGCTATTCGGGGGCTAGCGGAGGAGAGACCCAGTACTTC
TRBJ1-1	few	NA	TRBV29-1	CSVEQDMNTEAFF	TGCAGCGTAGAGCAGGACATGAACACTGAAGCTTTCTTT
TRBJ2-1	few	NA	TRBV4-1	CASSQLDIISYNEQFF	TGCGCCAGCAGCCAACTAGACATAATCTCCTACAATGAGCAGTTCTTC
TRBJ1-1	few	NA	TRBV6-1	CASSERRPTEAFF	TGTGCCAGCAGTGAAAGGAGGCCCACTGAAGCTTTCTTT
TRBJ2-2	NA	NA	TRBV27	CAVMGGNTGELFF	TGTGCCGTTATGGGAGGGAACACCGGGGAGCTGTTTTTT
TRBJ1-4	many	NA	TRBV7-2	CASSLKMGGTNEKLFF	TGTGCCAGCAGCTTAAAGATGGGGGGGACTAATGAAAAACTGTTTTTT
TRBJ2-7	NA	TRBD2	TRBV7-2	CASSYGGRSYEQYF	TGTGCCAGCAGCTACGGGGGGAGGAGTTACGAGCAGTACTTC
TRBJ1-1	NA	NA	TRBV18	CASSPQGETEAFF	TGTGCCAGCTCACCACAGGGGGAGACTGAAGCTTTCTTT
TRBJ2-3	NA	TRBD2	TRBV13	CASSSTYSGMPPDTQYF	TGTGCCAGCAGTTCAACTTATAGCGGGATGCCCCCAGATACGCAGTATTTT
TRBJ2-7	many	NA	TRBV7-2	CASSQVYEQYF	TGTGCCAGCAGCCAAGTCTACGAGCAGTACTTC
TRBJ2-1	NA	NA	TRBV4-3	CASSQDRELGLGNEQFF	TGCGCCAGCAGCCAAGATCGAGAGCTAGGCCTCGGGAATGAGCAGTTCTTC
TRBJ1-1	many	NA	TRBV7-2	CASSLAYGTEAFF	TGTGCCAGCAGCTTAGCTTACGGCACTGAAGCTTTCTTT
TRBJ2-2	many	NA	TRBV24-1	CATSDGQGWITGELFF	TGTGCCACCAGTGACGGCCAGGGTTGGATAACCGGGGAGCTGTTTTTT
TRBJ2-3	many	NA	TRBV7-2	CASSPGGYDLDTQYF	TGTGCCAGCAGCCCGGGCGGGTACGATTTAGATACGCAGTATTTT
TRBJ2-1	NA	NA	TRBV12-3/TRBV12-4	CASSIDPAAVFF	TGTGCCAGCAGTATCGATCCGGCGGCCGTGTTCTTC
TRBJ2-5	NA	TRBD2	TRBV12-3/TRBV12-4	CASSWSGGYQETQYF	TGTGCCAGCAGTTGGTCGGGAGGGTACCAAGAGACCCAGTACTTC
TRBJ1-1	NA	NA	TRBV12-3/TRBV12-4	CASTGRRGPQNYTEAFF	TGTGCCAGCACAGGAAGGAGAGGTCCACAGAATTACACTGAAGCTTTCTTT
TRBJ2-3	few	NA	TRBV7-8	CASSLNIASSTDTQYF	TGTGCCAGCAGCTTAAATATAGCGTCTAGCACAGATACGCAGTATTTT
TRBJ2-1	NA	NA	TRBV27	CASSDRDTRFNEQFF	TGTGCCAGCAGCGATCGGGACACCAGATTCAATGAGCAGTTCTTC
TRBJ2-1	NA	NA	TRBV29-1	CSGRVSYNEQFF	TGCAGCGGAAGGGTCTCCTACAATGAGCAGTTCTTC
TRBJ2-1	few	TRBD2	TRBV4-2	CASSPLAGQFNEQFF	TGTGCCAGCAGCCCGCTAGCGGGCCAGTTCAATGAGCAGTTCTTC
TRBJ2-2	few	NA	TRBV7-9	CASDTQGVVSDFNTGELFF	TGTGCCAGCGACACACAGGGTGTTGTTTCGGATTTTAACACCGGGGAGCTGTTTTTT
TRBJ1-6	NA	NA	TRBV20-1	CSARGGYNSPLHF	TGCAGTGCTAGAGGGGGCTATAATTCACCCCTCCACTTT
TRBJ2-7	many	NA	TRBV15	CATSRVSTGEQYF	TGTGCCACCAGCAGAGTCTCGACCGGCGAGCAGTACTTC
TRBJ2-2	few	NA	TRBV7-2	CASSYKGTGELFF	TGTGCCAGCAGCTATAAGGGGACCGGGGAGCTGTTTTTT
TRBJ1-1	NA	NA	TRBV20-1	CSESNSNTEAFF	TGCAGTGAGTCGAATTCGAACACTGAAGCTTTCTTT
TRBJ2-3	few	NA	TRBV11-2	CASSLDWSGGDTQYF	TGTGCCAGCAGCTTAGATTGGTCGGGCGGAGATACGCAGTATTTT
TRBJ2-2	NA	NA	TRBV6-2/TRBV6-3	CASSYDLALTGELFF	TGTGCCAGCAGTTATGACCTAGCGCTTACCGGGGAGCTGTTTTTT
TRBJ2-1	many	NA	TRBV7-6	CASSLAGGRGEQFF	TGTGCCAGCAGCTTAGCAGGGGGGCGGGGCGAGCAGTTCTTC
TRBJ1-3	NA	NA	TRBV19	CASSIDNSGNTIYF	TGTGCCAGTAGTATAGACAACTCTGGAAACACCATATATTTT
TRBJ2-7	NA	TRBD2	TRBV20-1	CSAGDYSAGAYEQYF	TGCAGTGCTGGGGACTACTCAGCGGGAGCCTACGAGCAGTACTTC
TRBJ1-2	NA	TRBD1	TRBV12-5	CASGRGTAGSSYGYTF	TGTGCTAGTGGTCGCGGGACAGCCGGGAGTAGCTATGGCTACACCTTC
TRBJ2-2	NA	TRBD2	TRBV20-1	CSASGGTGELFF	TGCAGTGCCAGCGGGGGGACCGGGGAGCTGTTTTTT
TRBJ1-6	NA	NA	TRBV20-1	CSALGPNNSPLHF	TGCAGTGCGTTGGGACCGAATAATTCACCCCTCCACTTT
TRBJ2-3	few	TRBD2	TRBV20-1	CSAPGLAGDTQYF	TGCAGTGCCCCGGGACTAGCGGGAGATACGCAGTATTTT
TRBJ2-5	NA	NA	TRBV28	CASSFGMEGRETQYF	TGTGCCAGCAGTTTTGGGATGGAGGGGCGAGAGACCCAGTACTTC
TRBJ2-1	many	TRBD2	TRBV28	CASSLWLAGGYNEQFF	TGTGCCAGCAGTTTATGGCTAGCGGGAGGGTACAATGAGCAGTTCTTC
TRBJ1-6	NA	TRBD1	TRBV5-1	CASSLGTGAGSPLHF	TGCGCCAGCAGCTTGGGGACAGGGGCAGGTTCACCCCTCCACTTT
TRBJ2-7	many	NA	TRBV7-2	CASSLKATYEQYF	TGTGCCAGCAGCCTGAAGGCTACCTACGAGCAGTACTTC
TRBJ2-5	few	TRBD2	TRBV28	CASSLWSTSGLEGTQYF	TGTGCCAGCAGTCTCTGGTCGACTAGCGGGCTGGAAGGGACCCAGTACTTC
TRBJ1-5	many	NA	TRBV27	CASSPPGGAGQPQHF	TGTGCCAGCAGTCCCCCGGGTGGGGCTGGACAGCCCCAGCATTTT
TRBJ2-2	NA	NA	TRBV7-8	CASSLIASANTGELFF	TGTGCCAGCAGCTTAATCGCTAGTGCGAACACCGGGGAGCTGTTTTTT
TRBJ2-6	NA	NA	TRBV11-1	CASSTEGSSGANVLTF	TGTGCCAGCAGCACCGAGGGGAGCTCTGGGGCCAACGTCCTGACTTTC
TRBJ1-4	NA	NA	TRBV4-1	CASSQVAGPNEKLFF	TGTGCCAGCAGCCAGGTAGCCGGGCCTAATGAAAAACTGTTTTTT
TRBJ2-1	many	NA	TRBV7-7	CASRRLPDSSYNEQFF	TGTGCTAGCAGACGACTCCCGGATAGCTCCTACAATGAGCAGTTCTTC
TRBJ1-1	few	NA	TRBV11-2	CASSSWPGHTEAFF	TGTGCCAGCAGCTCTTGGCCAGGGCACACTGAAGCTTTCTTT
TRBJ2-7	few	NA	TRBV12-3/TRBV12-4	CASSPGDGTYEQYF	TGTGCCAGCAGTCCCGGGGACGGTACCTACGAGCAGTACTTC
TRBJ2-5	many	NA	TRBV7-2	CASSPINGGEETQYF	TGTGCCAGCAGCCCCATTAATGGCGGGGAAGAGACCCAGTACTTC
TRBJ2-1	many	TRBD1	TRBV19	CASTSGTGEYNEQFF	TGTGCCAGTACCTCGGGGACAGGGGAATACAATGAGCAGTTCTTC